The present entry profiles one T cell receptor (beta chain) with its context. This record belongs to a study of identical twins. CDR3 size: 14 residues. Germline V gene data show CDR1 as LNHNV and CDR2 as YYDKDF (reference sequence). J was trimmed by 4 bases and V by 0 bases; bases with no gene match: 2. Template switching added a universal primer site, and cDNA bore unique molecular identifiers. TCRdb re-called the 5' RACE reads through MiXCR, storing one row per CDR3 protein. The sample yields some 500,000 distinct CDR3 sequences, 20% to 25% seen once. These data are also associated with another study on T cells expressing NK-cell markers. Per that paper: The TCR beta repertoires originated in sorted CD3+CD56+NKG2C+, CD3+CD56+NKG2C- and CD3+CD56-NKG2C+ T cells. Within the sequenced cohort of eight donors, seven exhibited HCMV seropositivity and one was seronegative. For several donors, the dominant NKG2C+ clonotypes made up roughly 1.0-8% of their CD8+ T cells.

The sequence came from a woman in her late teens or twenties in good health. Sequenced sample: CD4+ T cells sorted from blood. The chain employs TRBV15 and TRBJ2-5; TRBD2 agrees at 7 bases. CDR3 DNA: TGTGCCACCAGCAGAGAATCGGGAGGAGAGACCCAGTACTTC. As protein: CATSRESGGETQYF.